This entry lists 15 T cell receptor beta chains sequenced from one sample in a study of post-analysis software for immune sequencing data. Study observations and caveats: Higher frequency in patients than in controls was seen for five TRBV segments, with TRBV5-6, TRBV5-1 and TRBV20-1 among them.

Sequencing libraries made from TCR beta cDNA carried unique molecular identifiers. TCRdb fed the PCR reads into MiXCR, producing one record per CDR3 protein. The table lists over 150,000 distinct CDR3 sequences, roughly 31% of them singletons. These receptors have no known antigen. Input material: blood. The receptors originated from a girl aged 5 to 17 with multiple sclerosis.

This clonotype came up many times. The chain is built from TRBV27 and TRBJ2-7; D possibly corresponds to TRBD1 (5 bases). The germline V gene has CDR1 MNHEY and CDR2 SMNVEV (reference sequence). With 6 bases removed from V and 4 bases from J, the gap between germline ends came to 16 bases. This CDR3 has 14 residues. CDR3 DNA sequence: TGTGCCAGCAGGAGATCAGGGATCGCTTACGAGCAGTACTTC. It translates to CASRRSGIAYEQYF.

The J gene is TRBJ1-1, the V gene TRBV9; D possibly corresponds to TRBD1 (5 bases). This CDR3 is built from 14 residues. Per the germline V gene, CDR1 is SGDLS and CDR2 is YYNGEE. Trimming removed 2 bases from V and 1 base from J, with 9 bases in between. For the CDR3, the DNA is TGTGCCAGCAGCGTGACCGGGACGAACACTGAAGCTTTCTTT. It translates to CASSVTGTNTEAFF.

Comments on this clonotype: A much more abundant neighbour one base away suggests this may be a read error. This sequence joins TRBV20-1 and TRBJ2-7, with 12 bases lining up with TRBD2. The CDR3 spans 14 residues. From germline, CDR1 is DFQATT and CDR2 SNEGSKA (reference sequence). V trimming: 6 bases; J trimming: 3 bases; junction bases outside the gene matches: 6. The CDR3 DNA follows: TGCAGTGCCTCAGGACTAGCGGGGTTCTACGAGCAGTACTTC. Protein product: CSASGLAGFYEQYF.

This clonotype was detected many times. This chain uses TRBV2 with TRBJ1-2; TRBD1 matches 8 bases. Trimming removed 6 bases from V and 10 bases from J; junction bases left unmatched: 10. Germline V gene data show CDR1 as SNHLY and CDR2 as FYNNEI. There are 13 residues in the CDR3. DNA of the CDR3: TGTGCCAGCAGGCCCAGGGGGCGCGCCCCCTACACCTTC. As protein: CASRPRGRAPYTF.

This clonotype was observed a few times. The CDR3 DNA sequence: TGTGCCAGCAGCCCCCGGGACAGGGGCTACGAGCAGTACTTC. Translation: CASSPRDRGYEQYF. The chain links TRBV7-8 to TRBJ2-7, with 10 positions matching TRBD1. The length of the CDR3 is 14 residues. Per the germline V gene, CDR1 is SGHVS and CDR2 is FQNEAQ. V trimming: 5 bases; J trimming: 3 bases; junction bases outside the gene matches: 4.

On this clonotype: A single base separates this from a much larger clone, so it may be a read error. Because the CDR3 is missing its conserved closing phenylalanine or tryptophan, this is likely a read error. This chain joins TRBV29-1 and TRBJ2-5; D uncertain. The DNA end lines up better with TRBJ2-7; the J call may be wrong. The length of the CDR3 is 12 residues. Per the germline V gene, CDR1 is SQVTM and CDR2 is ANQGSEA. CDR3: CSVVGPSYEQYC. CDR3 coding DNA: TGCAGCGTTGTAGGACCTTCATACGAGCAGTACTGC.

This clonotype was found many times. The chain recombines TRBV20-1 with TRBJ2-5; 11 bases fit TRBD2. V lost 0 bases, J lost 5 bases, and 11 bases stayed unmatched. In germline, CDR1 is DFQATT, CDR2 SNEGSKA (reference sequence). The CDR3 runs to 17 residues. CDR3 DNA: TGCAGTGCTAGAGATGCCATTCTAGCGGGAGGATTGGAGACCCAGTACTTC. Translated, it gives CSARDAILAGGLETQYF.

The sample holds one count of this clonotype. Relative to the germline gene, one junction end is altered; a read error may explain this. The rearrangement joins TRBV6-5 to TRBJ2-7, with D perhaps matching TRBD1 (6 bases). Germline values: CDR1 MNHEY, CDR2 SVGAGI. The CDR3 runs to 19 residues. The CDR3, as DNA: TGTGCCAGCATTTGGGTCGGACGACAGGAGACGCTAGTCTCCTACGAGCGGTACTTC. It encodes CASIWVGRQETLVSYERYF.

This clonotype was recorded a few times. The chain is built from TRBV28 and TRBJ2-5, with D uncertain. Germline CDR1 is MDHEN and CDR2 is SYDVKM. Trimming pared 6 bases from V and 2 bases from J, leaving 4 bases between. This CDR3 is built from 11 residues. CDR3: CASRRQETQYF. DNA of the CDR3: TGTGCCAGCAGACGTCAAGAGACCCAGTACTTC.

The chain recombines TRBV12-3 or TRBV12-4 with TRBJ1-1, with D hard to call. The CDR3 runs to 13 residues. V dropped 0 bases and J dropped 1 base, with 3 bases sitting between them. The CDR3 region is CASSLAANTEAFF. For the CDR3, the DNA is TGTGCCAGCAGTTTAGCGGCGAACACTGAAGCTTTCTTT.

There are many counts of this clonotype. The CDR3 is CASSLGTSGSPYNEQFF. The CDR3 nucleotides are TGCGCCAGCAGCTTAGGGACTAGCGGGTCCCCATACAATGAGCAGTTCTTC. V gene TRBV5-1 combines with J gene TRBJ2-1; 12 positions match TRBD2. Germline V gives CDR1 SGHRS, CDR2 YFSETQ. This CDR3 comprises 17 residues. The V and J ends lost 2 bases and 4 bases, in that order; junction bases with no gene match: 7.

This clonotype turned up a few times. This clone may be a read error of a much larger clone one base away. The rearrangement joins TRBV4-1 to TRBJ2-1; D is possibly TRBD2 (5 bases). This CDR3 contains 13 residues. Germline CDR1 is MGHRA and CDR2 is YSYEKL. The CDR3 nucleotides are TGCGCCAGCAGCGAAGCGGCTTACAATGGGCAGTTCTTC. Translation gives CASSEAAYNGQFF.

The chain links TRBV28 to TRBJ2-3, with D possibly TRBD2 on 6 matching bases. The germline V and J ends were trimmed by 10 bases and 7 bases, with 21 bases remaining between them. CDR1 and CDR2 (germline): MDHEN, SYDVKM. The CDR3 length is 14 residues. The CDR3 sequence: CATWGSGAGYTQYF. DNA for the CDR3: TGTGCCACGTGGGGTTCGGGAGCTGGGTATACGCAGTATTTT. Combining the CDR3 with reference TRBV28 and TRBJ2-3 gives the whole variable domain DVKVTQSSRYLVKRTGEKVFLECVQDMDHENMFWYRQDPGLGLRLIYFSYDVKMKEKGDIPEGYSVSREKKERFSLILESASTNQTSMYLCATWGSGAGYTQYFGPGTRLTVL.

In its sample, this clonotype was seen many times. The chain employs TRBV5-1 and TRBJ2-1, with 11 nucleotides matching TRBD1. The germline V gene has CDR1 SGHRS and CDR2 YFSETQ. The CDR3 covers 19 residues. With V trimmed by 3 bases and J by 7 bases, 18 bases remained unmatched. CDR3 protein: CASSSIGLTGTGGWNEQFF. CDR3 bases: TGCGCCAGCAGCTCCATCGGATTAACCGGGACAGGGGGTTGGAATGAGCAGTTCTTC.

To note about this clonotype: The conserved phenylalanine or tryptophan normally closing the CDR3 is absent here, so this likely arose from a read error. The CDR3 DNA follows: TGTGCCAGCAGCCAGGACAGAGCGGGATCGGATACGCAGTATTCT. It encodes CASSQDRAGSDTQYS. The chain is built from TRBV12-3 or TRBV12-4 and TRBJ2-3, with D possibly being TRBD2 (7 bases). Trimming took off 6 bases at V and 6 bases at J, with 19 bases between the two ends. This CDR3 region has 15 residues.